This T cell receptor (beta chain) stems from a study of blood T cell repertoires in COVID-19. As for the study in general: Researchers got acute and convalescent COVID-19 samples from the United States, Italy and Spain. Nucleic acid was either cDNA or gDNA, and it came from T cells, B-cell-depleted T cells, or PBMCs.

Followed over time, Seattle patients had been enrolled while infection was active. Germline V gene data show CDR1 as LGHNA and CDR2 as YNFKEQ. With 4 bases clipped from V and 0 bases from J, the junction kept 14 bases outside the gene matches. This CDR3 has 19 amino acids. Original handling: Reference gene primer amplification in the assay estimated nucleated cell counts. The protocol was immunoSEQ multiplex PCR, while the TCRdb copy is restricted to in-frame clones and leaves out a portion. D and trimming were read from the DNA, whereas the V and J calls and clone size are those reported in that table. The data contain around 400,000 clones, 87% of them singletons.

Sequencing was done on a sample of peripheral blood. This chain joins TRBV4-2 and TRBJ1-4, with 7 bases matching TRBD1. The TCR comes from a woman aged 55-70 years with COVID-19, enrolled during active disease. The chain's CDR3 is CASSPSRTGVLATNEKLFF. In DNA form, the CDR3 reads TGTGCCAGCAGCCCAAGCCGGACAGGCGTCCTTGCAACTAATGAAAAACTGTTTTTT.